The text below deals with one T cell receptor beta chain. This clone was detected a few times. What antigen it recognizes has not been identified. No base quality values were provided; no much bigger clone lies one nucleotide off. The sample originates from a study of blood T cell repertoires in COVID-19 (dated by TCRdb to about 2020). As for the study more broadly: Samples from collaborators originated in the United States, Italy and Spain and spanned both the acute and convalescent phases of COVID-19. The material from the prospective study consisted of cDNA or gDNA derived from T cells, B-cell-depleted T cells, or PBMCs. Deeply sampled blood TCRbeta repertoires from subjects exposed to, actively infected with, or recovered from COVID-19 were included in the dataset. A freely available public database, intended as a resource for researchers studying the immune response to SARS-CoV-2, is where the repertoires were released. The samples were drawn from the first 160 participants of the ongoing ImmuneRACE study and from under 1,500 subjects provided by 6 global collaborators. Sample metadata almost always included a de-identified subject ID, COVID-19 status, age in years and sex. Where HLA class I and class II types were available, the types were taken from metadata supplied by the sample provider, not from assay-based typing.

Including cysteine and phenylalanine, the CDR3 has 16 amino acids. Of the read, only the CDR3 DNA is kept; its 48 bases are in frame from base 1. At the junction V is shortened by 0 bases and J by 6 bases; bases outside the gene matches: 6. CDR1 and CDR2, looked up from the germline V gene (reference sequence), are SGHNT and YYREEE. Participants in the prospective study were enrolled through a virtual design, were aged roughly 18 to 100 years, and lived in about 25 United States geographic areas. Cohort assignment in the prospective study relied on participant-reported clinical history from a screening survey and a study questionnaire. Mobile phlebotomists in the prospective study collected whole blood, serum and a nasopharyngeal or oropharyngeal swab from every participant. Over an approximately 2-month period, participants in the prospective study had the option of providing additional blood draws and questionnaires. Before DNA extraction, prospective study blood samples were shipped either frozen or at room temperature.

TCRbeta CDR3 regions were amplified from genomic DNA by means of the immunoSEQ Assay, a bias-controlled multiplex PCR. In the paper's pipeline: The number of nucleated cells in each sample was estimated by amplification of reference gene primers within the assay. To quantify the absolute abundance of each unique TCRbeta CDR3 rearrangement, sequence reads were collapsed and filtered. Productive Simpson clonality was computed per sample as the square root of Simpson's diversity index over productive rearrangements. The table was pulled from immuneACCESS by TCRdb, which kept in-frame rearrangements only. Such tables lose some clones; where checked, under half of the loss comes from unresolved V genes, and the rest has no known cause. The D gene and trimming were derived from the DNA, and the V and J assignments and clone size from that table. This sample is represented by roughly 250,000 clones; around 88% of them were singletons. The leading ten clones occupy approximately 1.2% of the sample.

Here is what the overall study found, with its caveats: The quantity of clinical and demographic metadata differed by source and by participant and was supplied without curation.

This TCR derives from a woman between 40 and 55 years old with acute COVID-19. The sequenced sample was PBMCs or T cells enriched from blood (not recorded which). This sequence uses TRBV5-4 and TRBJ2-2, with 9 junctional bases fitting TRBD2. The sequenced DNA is TGTGCCAGCAGCTTGGGAATAGCGGGAGTACCCGGGGAGCTGTTTTTT. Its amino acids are CASSLGIAGVPGELFF.